This T cell receptor beta chain was found in a study of circulating and synovial CD4+ cells in juvenile arthritis. Study observations and caveats: Measured synovium overlap likely understates the true shared repertoire.

Method: immunoSEQ multiplex PCR; TCRdb's copy keeps in-frame clones and lacks some. The sample consists of more than 1,500 clones, about 96% of them appearing once. Donors were patients with active juvenile idiopathic arthritis. With respect to this clone: The antigen is undetermined.

V was clipped by 0 bases and J by 4 bases; unmatched bases: 4. The CDR3 spans 16 residues. CDR1 LNHNV and CDR2 YYDKDF come from the germline V gene (reference sequence). The specimen sequenced was CD4+ T cells from synovial fluid. The receptor's source is a human donor with juvenile idiopathic arthritis. The rearrangement joins TRBV15 to TRBJ2-3; 10 bases match TRBD2. The DNA for the CDR3 is TGTGCCACCAGCAGAGAATCTCTAGCGGGAGCAGATACGCAGTATTTT. Translated, it gives CATSRESLAGADTQYF. The full variable domain, rest sourced from reference TRBV15 and TRBJ2-3, is DAMVIQNPRYQVTQFGKPVTLSCSQTLNHNVMYWYQQKSSQAPKLLFHYYDKDFNNEADTPDNFQSRRPNTSFCFLDIRSPGLGDTAMYLCATSRESLAGADTQYFGPGTRLTVL.